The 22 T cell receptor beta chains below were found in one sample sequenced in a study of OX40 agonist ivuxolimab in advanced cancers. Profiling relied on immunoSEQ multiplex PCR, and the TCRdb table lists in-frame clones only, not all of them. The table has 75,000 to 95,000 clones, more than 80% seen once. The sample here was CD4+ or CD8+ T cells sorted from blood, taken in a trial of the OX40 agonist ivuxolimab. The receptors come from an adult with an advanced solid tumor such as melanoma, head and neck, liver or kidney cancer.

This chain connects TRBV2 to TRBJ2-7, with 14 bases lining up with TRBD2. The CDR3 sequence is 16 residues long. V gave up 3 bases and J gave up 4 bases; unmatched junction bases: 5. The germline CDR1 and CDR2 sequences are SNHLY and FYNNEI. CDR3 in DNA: TGTGCCAGCAGTGATCCCGGACTAGCGGGAGGATACGAGCAGTACGTC. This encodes CASSDPGLAGGYEQYV.

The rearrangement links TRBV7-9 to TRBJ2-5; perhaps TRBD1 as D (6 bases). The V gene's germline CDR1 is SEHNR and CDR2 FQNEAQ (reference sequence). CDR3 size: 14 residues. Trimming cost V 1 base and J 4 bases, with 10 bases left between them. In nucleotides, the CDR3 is TGTGCCAGCAGCTTAGTAGGGGGAAGAGAGACCCAGTACTTC. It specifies CASSLVGGRETQYF.

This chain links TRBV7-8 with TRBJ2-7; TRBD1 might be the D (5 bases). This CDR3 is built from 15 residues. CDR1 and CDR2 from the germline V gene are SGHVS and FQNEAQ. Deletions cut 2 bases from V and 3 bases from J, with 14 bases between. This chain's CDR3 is CASSLYRLRVYEQYF. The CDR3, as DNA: TGTGCCAGCAGCTTATACAGGCTCCGGGTCTACGAGCAGTACTTC.

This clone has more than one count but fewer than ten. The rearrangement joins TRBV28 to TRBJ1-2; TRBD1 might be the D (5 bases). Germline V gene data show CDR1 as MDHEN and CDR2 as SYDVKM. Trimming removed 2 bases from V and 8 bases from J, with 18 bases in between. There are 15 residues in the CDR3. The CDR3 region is CASSLSQGPIVGYTF. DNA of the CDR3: TGTGCCAGCAGTTTAAGTCAGGGCCCTATTGTCGGCTACACCTTC.

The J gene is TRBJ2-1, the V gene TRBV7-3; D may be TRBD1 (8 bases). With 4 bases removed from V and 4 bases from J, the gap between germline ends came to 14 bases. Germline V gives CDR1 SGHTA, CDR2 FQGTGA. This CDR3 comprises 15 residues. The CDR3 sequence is CASSYNRGGYNEQFF. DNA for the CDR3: TGTGCCAGCAGCTACAACAGGGGGGGTTACAATGAGCAGTTCTTC.

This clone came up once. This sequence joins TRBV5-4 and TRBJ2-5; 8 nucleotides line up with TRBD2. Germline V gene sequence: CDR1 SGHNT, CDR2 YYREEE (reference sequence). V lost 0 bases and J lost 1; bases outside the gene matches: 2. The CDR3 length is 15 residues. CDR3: CASSLALAVQETQYF. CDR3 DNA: TGTGCCAGCAGCTTGGCACTAGCGGTCCAAGAGACCCAGTACTTC.

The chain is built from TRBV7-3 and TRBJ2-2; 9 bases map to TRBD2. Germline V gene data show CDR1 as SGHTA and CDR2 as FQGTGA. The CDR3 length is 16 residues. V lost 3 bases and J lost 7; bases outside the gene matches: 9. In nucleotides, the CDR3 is TGTGCCAGCAGCTTGGGACTAGCTTCTGGGGGCGGGGAGCTGTTTTTT. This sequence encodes CASSLGLASGGGELFF.

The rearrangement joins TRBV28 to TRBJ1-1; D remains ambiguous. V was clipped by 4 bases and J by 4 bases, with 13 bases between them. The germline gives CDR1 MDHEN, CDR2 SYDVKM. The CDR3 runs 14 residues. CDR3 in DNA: TGTGCCAGCAGTTCCCCTCACGAGGGCACTGAAGCTTTCTTT. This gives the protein CASSSPHEGTEAFF.

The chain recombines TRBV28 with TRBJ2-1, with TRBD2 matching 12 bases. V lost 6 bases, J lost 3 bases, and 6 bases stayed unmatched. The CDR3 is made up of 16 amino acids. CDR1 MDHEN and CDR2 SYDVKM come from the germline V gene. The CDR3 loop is CASSPSGRAFYNEQFF. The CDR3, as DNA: TGTGCCAGCAGCCCTAGCGGGAGGGCTTTCTACAATGAGCAGTTCTTC.

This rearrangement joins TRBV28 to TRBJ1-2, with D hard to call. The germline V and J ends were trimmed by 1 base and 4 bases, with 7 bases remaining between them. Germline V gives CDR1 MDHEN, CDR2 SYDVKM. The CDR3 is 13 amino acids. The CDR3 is CASSLSGFYGYTF. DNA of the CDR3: TGTGCCAGCAGTTTATCTGGGTTCTATGGCTACACCTTC.

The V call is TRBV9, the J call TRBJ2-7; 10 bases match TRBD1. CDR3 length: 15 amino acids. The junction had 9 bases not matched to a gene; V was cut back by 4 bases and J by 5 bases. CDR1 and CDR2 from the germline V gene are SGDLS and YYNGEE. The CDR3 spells CASSSWDRGLDEQYF. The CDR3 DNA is TGTGCCAGCAGCTCCTGGGACAGGGGTCTTGACGAGCAGTACTTC.

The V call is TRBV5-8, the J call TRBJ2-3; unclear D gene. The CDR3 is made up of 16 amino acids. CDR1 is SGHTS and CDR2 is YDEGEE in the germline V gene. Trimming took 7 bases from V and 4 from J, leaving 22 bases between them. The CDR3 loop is CASPNSPGQTADTQYF. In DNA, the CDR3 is TGTGCCAGCCCAAACTCCCCTGGGCAGACCGCAGATACGCAGTATTTT.

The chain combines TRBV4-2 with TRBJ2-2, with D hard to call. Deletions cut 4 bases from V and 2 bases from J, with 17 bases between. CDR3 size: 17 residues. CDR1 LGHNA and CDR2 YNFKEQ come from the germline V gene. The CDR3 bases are TGTGCCAGCAGCCCTCTCCGGCCCGCCTCAAACACCGGGGAGCTGTTTTTT. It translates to CASSPLRPASNTGELFF.

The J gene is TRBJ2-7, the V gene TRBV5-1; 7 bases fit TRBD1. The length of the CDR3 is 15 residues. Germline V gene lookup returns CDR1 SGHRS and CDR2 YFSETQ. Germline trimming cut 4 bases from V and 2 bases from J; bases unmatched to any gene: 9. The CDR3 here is CASSPAGQGAYEQYF. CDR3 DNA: TGCGCCAGCAGCCCGGCTGGGCAGGGGGCCTACGAGCAGTACTTC.

In nucleotides, the CDR3 is TGTGCCAGCAGTCAACAGACCGGTACAATCTACGAGCAGTACTTC. This translates into CASSQQTGTIYEQYF. This chain uses TRBV28 with TRBJ2-7; no definite D call. Per the germline V gene, CDR1 is MDHEN and CDR2 is SYDVKM. V lost 5 bases and J lost 3, with 17 bases in between. This CDR3 has 15 residues.

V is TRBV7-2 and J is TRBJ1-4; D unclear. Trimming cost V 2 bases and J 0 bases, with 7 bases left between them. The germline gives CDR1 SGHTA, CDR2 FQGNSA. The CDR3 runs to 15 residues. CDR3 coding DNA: TGTGCCAGCAGCTTACGAGGTACAACTAATGAAAAACTGTTTTTT. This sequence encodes CASSLRGTTNEKLFF.

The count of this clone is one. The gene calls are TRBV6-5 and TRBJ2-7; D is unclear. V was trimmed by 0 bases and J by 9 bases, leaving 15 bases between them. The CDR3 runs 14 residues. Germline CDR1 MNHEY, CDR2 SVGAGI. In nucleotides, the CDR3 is TGTGCCAGCAGTTACTCGTTTTCGTCCCGGTGGCAGTACTTC. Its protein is CASSYSFSSRWQYF.

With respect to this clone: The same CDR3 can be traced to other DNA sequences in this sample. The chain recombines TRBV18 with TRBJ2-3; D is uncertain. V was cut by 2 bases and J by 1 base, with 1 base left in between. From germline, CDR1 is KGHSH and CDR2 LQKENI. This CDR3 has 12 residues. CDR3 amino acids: CASSPGTDTQYF. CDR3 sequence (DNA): TGTGCCAGCTCACCAGGCACAGATACGCAGTATTTT.

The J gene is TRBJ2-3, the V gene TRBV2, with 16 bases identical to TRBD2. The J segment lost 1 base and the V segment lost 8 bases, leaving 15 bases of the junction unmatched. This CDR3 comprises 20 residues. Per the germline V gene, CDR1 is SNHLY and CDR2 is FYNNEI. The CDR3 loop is CASGPPPGLAGGPRTDTQYF. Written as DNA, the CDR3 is TGTGCCAGCGGCCCCCCGCCGGGACTAGCGGGGGGGCCGCGCACAGATACGCAGTATTTT.

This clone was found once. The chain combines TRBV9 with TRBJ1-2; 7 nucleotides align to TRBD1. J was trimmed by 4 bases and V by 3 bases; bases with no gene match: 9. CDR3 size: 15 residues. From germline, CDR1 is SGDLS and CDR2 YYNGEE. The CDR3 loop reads CASSAGTARGYGYTF. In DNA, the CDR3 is TGTGCCAGCAGCGCCGGGACAGCCCGTGGCTATGGCTACACCTTC.

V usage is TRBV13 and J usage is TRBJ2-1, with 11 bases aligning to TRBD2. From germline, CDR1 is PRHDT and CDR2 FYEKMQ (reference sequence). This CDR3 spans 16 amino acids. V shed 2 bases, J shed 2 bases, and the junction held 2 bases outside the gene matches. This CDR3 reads CASSLPLAGAYNEQFF. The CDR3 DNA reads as TGTGCCAGCAGCTTACCACTAGCGGGGGCCTACAATGAGCAGTTCTTC.

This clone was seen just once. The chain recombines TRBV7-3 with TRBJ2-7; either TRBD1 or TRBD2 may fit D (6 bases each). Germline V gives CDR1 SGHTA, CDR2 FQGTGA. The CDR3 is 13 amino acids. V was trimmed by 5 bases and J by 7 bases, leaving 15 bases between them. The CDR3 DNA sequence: TGTGCCAGCAGCCCAACGGGGGCGGGGGAGCAGTACTTC. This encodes CASSPTGAGEQYF. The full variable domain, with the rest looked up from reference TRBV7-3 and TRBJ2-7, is GAGVSQTPSNKVTEKGKYVELRCDPISGHTALYWYRQSLGQGPEFLIYFQGTGAADDSGLPNDRFFAVRPEGSVSTLKIQRTERGDSAVYLCASSPTGAGEQYFGPGTRLTVT.